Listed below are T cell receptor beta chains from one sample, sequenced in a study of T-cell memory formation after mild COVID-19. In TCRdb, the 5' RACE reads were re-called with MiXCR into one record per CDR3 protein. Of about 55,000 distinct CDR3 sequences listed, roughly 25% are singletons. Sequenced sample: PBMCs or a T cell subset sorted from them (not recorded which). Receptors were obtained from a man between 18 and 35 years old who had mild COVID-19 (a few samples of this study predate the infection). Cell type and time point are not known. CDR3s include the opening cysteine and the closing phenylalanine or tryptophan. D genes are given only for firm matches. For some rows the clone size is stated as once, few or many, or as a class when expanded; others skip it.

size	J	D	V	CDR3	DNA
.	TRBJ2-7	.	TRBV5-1	CASSFRTVDAYEQYF	TGCGCCAGCAGCTTCCGGACAGTGGATGCCTACGAGCAGTACTTC
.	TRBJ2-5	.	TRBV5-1	CASSFTGSETQYF	TGCGCCAGCAGCTTCACAGGGAGCGAGACCCAGTACTTC
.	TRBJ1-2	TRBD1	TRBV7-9	CASSQTGVSYGYTF	TGTGCCAGCAGCCAGACAGGGGTTAGCTATGGCTACACCTTC
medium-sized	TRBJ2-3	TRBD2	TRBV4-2	CASSQLSGGPSDTQYF	TGTGCCAGCAGCCAACTGAGCGGGGGGCCATCCGATACGCAGTATTTT
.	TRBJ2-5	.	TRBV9	CASSPIVETQYF	TGTGCCAGCAGCCCAATCGTGGAGACCCAGTACTTC
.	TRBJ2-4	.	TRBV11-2	CASSLPQGRAKNIQYF	TGTGCCAGCAGCCTCCCACAGGGCCGAGCCAAAAACATTCAGTACTTC
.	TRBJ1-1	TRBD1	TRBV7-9	CASRKGQGPEAFF	TGTGCCAGCAGGAAGGGACAGGGGCCTGAAGCTTTCTTT
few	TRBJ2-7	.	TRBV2	CASSEGGLHEQYF	TGTGCCAGCAGTGAGGGGGGGCTCCACGAGCAGTACTTC
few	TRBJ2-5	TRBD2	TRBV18	CASSPSAGGLKTQYF	TGTGCCAGCTCACCATCGGCGGGGGGGTTGAAGACCCAGTACTTC
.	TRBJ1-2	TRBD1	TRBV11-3	CASSSGQGGPYYGYTF	TGTGCCAGCAGCTCCGGACAGGGCGGGCCCTATTATGGCTACACCTTC
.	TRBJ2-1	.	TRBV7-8	CASSLRQPDEQFF	TGTGCCAGCAGCTTGAGACAGCCCGATGAGCAGTTCTTC
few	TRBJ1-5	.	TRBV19	CASSPLTASNQPQHF	TGTGCCAGTAGTCCACTGACGGCTAGCAATCAGCCCCAGCATTTT
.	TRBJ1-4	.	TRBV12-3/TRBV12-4	CASSLSATNEKLFF	TGTGCCAGCAGTTTGTCCGCAACTAATGAAAAACTGTTTTTT
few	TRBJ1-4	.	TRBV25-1	CASSDPLHATNEKLFF	TGTGCCAGCAGTGACCCCCTCCATGCAACTAATGAAAAACTGTTTTTT
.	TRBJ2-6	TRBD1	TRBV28	CASSSEGPTGGNPGANVLTF	TGTGCCAGCAGTTCTGAGGGTCCGACAGGGGGCAATCCTGGGGCCAACGTCCTGACTTTC
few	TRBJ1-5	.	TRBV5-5	CASSWGWGSNQPQHF	TGTGCCAGCAGCTGGGGATGGGGTAGCAATCAGCCCCAGCATTTT
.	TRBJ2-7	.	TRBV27	CASSFGATYEQYF	TGTGCCAGCAGTTTCGGAGCGACCTACGAGCAGTACTTC
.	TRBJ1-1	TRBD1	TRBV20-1	CSARDRDRGLNTEAFF	TGCAGTGCTAGAGACCGGGACAGGGGTTTGAACACTGAAGCTTTCTTT
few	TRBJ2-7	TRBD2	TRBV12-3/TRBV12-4	CASSFPSGNVYEQYF	TGTGCCAGCAGTTTCCCTAGCGGAAATGTCTACGAGCAGTACTTC
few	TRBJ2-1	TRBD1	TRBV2	CASSTGQGWNEQFF	TGTGCCAGCAGTACTGGACAGGGGTGGAATGAGCAGTTCTTC
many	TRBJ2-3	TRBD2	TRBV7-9	CASSPGTSGALTDTQYF	TGTGCCAGCAGCCCGGGGACTAGCGGGGCGCTCACAGATACGCAGTATTTT
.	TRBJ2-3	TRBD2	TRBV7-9	CASSDTLAESTDTQYF	TGTGCCAGCAGCGACACACTAGCGGAGAGCACAGATACGCAGTATTTT
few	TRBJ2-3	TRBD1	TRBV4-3	CASSPGTGVFTDTQYF	TGCGCCAGCAGCCCCGGGACAGGGGTATTCACAGATACGCAGTATTTT
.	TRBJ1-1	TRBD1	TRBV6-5	CASSYSKTGGTEAFF	TGTGCCAGCAGTTACTCGAAGACAGGGGGCACTGAAGCTTTCTTT
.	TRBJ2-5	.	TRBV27	CASSLSQGQETQYF	TGTGCCAGCAGTTTGTCACAGGGCCAAGAGACCCAGTACTTC
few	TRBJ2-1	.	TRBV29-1	CSGGDYNEQFF	TGCTCCGGGGGAGATTACAATGAGCAGTTCTTC
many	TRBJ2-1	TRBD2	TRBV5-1	CASSLVLVRDRMTSGPFF	TGCGCCAGCAGCTTGGTTCTCGTGAGGGACAGGATGACTAGCGGGCCATTCTTC
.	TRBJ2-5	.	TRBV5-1	CASSRLQVGETQYF	TGCGCCAGCAGCAGGCTACAGGTTGGGGAGACCCAGTACTTC
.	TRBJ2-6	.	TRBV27	CASSLGTSGANVLTF	TGTGCCAGCAGTTTGGGGACCTCTGGGGCCAACGTCCTGACTTTC
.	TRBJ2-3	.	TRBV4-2	CASSQAITDTQYF	TGTGCCAGCAGCCAGGCTATAACAGATACGCAGTATTTT
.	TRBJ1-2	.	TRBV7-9	CASSLIGAQQLGGYTF	TGTGCCAGCAGCTTGATTGGGGCCCAACAACTGGGAGGCTACACCTTC
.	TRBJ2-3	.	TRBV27	CASSSFTDTQYF	TGTGCCAGCAGTTCTTTCACAGATACGCAGTATTTT
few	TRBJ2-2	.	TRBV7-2	CASSLLGGELNTGELFF	TGTGCCAGCAGCTTATTAGGCGGGGAGCTGAACACCGGGGAGCTGTTTTTT
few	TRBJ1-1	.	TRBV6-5	CASSYSFSGGTMTEAFF	TGTGCCAGCAGTTACTCGTTTAGTGGTGGGACAATGACTGAAGCTTTCTTT
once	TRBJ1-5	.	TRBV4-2	CASSQIQGLDQPQHF	TGTGCCAGCAGCCAAATCCAGGGGTTAGATCAGCCCCAGCATTTT
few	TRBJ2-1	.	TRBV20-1	CSASQGSYNEQFF	TGCAGTGCTAGCCAGGGCTCCTACAATGAGCAGTTCTTC
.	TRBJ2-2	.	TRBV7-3	CASSLNPTGELFF	TGTGCCAGCAGCTTAAACCCCACCGGGGAGCTGTTTTTT
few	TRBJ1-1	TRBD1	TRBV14	CASSLGQGSEAFF	TGTGCCAGCAGCCTAGGACAGGGCTCTGAAGCTTTCTTT
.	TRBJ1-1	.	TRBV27	CASSTAGRRNTEAFF	TGTGCCAGCAGTACGGCCGGGAGAAGGAACACTGAAGCTTTCTTT
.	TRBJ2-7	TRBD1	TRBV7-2	CASSSRDRLQSVEQYF	TGTGCCAGCAGCTCGAGGGACAGGCTCCAATCTGTCGAGCAGTACTTC
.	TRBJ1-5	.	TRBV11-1	CASSQDGSNQPQHF	TGTGCCAGCAGCCAAGATGGTAGCAATCAGCCCCAGCATTTT
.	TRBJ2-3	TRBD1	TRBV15	CATSTGQASSTDTQYF	TGTGCCACCAGCACTGGACAGGCGAGTAGCACAGATACGCAGTATTTT
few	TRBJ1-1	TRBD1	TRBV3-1	CASSHVDRGWEAFF	TGTGCCAGCAGCCATGTGGACAGGGGCTGGGAAGCTTTCTTT
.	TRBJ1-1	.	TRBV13	CASSPPMNTEAFF	TGTGCCAGCAGCCCCCCCATGAACACTGAAGCTTTCTTT
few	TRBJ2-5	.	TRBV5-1	CASSFRRPQTETQYF	TGCGCCAGCAGCTTTAGACGGCCCCAGACGGAGACCCAGTACTTC
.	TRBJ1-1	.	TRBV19	CASTLPGGTEAFF	TGTGCCAGTACTCTTCCCGGGGGCACTGAAGCTTTCTTT
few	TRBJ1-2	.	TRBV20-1	CSANPGGYGYTF	TGCAGTGCCAACCCCGGCGGCTATGGCTACACCTTC
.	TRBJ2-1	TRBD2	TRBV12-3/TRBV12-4	CASSPGGSRDEQFF	TGTGCCAGCAGCCCTGGCGGGAGTCGCGATGAGCAGTTCTTC
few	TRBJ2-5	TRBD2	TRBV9	CASSSSSRWEGPETQYF	TGTGCCAGCAGCTCATCGTCCCGTTGGGAGGGTCCGGAGACCCAGTACTTC
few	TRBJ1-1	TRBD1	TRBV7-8	CATLTGDTEAFF	TGTGCCACCCTGACAGGGGACACTGAAGCTTTCTTT
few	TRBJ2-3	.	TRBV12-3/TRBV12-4	CASGTTHRDKGDTQYF	TGTGCCAGCGGGACGACGCACAGGGATAAAGGAGATACGCAGTATTTT
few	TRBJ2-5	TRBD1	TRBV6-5	CASSYLGGSQETQYF	TGTGCCAGCAGTTACCTAGGGGGCAGCCAAGAGACCCAGTACTTC
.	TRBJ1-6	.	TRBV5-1	CASSFAANSPLHF	TGCGCCAGCAGCTTCGCGGCTAATTCACCCCTCCACTTT
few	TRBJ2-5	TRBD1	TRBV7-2	CASSPGDRGRSETQYF	TGTGCCAGCAGCCCAGGGGACAGGGGAAGGTCGGAGACCCAGTACTTC
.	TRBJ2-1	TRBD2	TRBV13	CASSLVPSRGGQYEQFF	TGTGCCAGCAGCTTAGTGCCGTCGCGGGGGGGCCAGTATGAGCAGTTCTTC
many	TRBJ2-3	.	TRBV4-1	CASSQVSEGTDTQYF	TGCGCCAGCAGCCAAGTTAGCGAGGGCACAGATACGCAGTATTTT
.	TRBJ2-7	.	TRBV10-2	CASSLDDYEQYF	TGCGCCAGCAGTCTGGACGACTACGAGCAGTACTTC
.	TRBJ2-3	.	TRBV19	CASSIHGTDTQYF	TGTGCCAGTAGTATCCACGGAACAGATACGCAGTATTTT
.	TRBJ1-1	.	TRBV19	CASLGAAEAFF	TGTGCCAGTCTGGGGGCTGCTGAAGCTTTCTTT